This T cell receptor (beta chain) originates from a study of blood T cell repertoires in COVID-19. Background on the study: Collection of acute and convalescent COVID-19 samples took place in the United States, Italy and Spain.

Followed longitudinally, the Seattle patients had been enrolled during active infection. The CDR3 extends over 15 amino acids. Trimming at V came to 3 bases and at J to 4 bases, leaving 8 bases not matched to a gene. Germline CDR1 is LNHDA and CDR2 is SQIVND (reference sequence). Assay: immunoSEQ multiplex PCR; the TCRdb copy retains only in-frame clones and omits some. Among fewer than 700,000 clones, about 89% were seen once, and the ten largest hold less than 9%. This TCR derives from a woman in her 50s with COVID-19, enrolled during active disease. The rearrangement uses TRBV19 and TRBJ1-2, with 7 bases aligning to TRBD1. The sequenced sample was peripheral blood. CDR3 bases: TGTGCCAGTAGTATTGAAAGGACAGGCATCTATGGCTACACCTTC. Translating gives CASSIERTGIYGYTF.